The T cell receptor beta chain under discussion was sequenced for a study of CD8+CD57+ T cells in acquired aplastic anemia listed by TCRdb under 2018. About the investigation overall: Extracted DNA from sorted CD4+ and CD8+ cells averaged around 3.3 ug, ranging from 0.2 to 27.4 ug. CD8+CD57+ expansion was defined as frequency above the mean frequency observed in healthy subjects. What the research found in general, with its limitations: No significant difference in CD8+ Simpson's diversity was found between patients and healthy controls (P=0.060). Around 27 CD8+ CDR3 sequences were shared between patients and controls but appeared highly expressed in patients and within their immunodominant clones.

TCR beta VDJ combination and CDR3 sequence profiling used genomic DNA as the template. An Illumina HiSeq 2000 was used for TCR repertoire sequencing. As for the original processing: TRBV/TRBJ rearrangement plots, CDR3 size and DJ length profiles, and Simpson's diversity index were used to assess repertoires. Whichever DNA sequence was most abundant in the deep sequencing data was defined as the immunodominant clone. CDR3 amino acid sequences were screened for sharing across subjects and were compared with published repertoires and the VDJdb database. TCRdb reran the public reads through fastp at Q25 and MiXCR, keeping productive beta chains. Records with the same CDR3 protein are collapsed into one entry carrying the most frequent genes and DNA. The V and J calls and clone size come from TCRdb's table, not from the authors' own analysis. This sample lists 180,000 or so distinct CDR3 sequences; 40% to 50% were detected once. Of the sample, more than 0.95% falls within the top ten clones.

The CDR3 runs 14 amino acids, cysteine and phenylalanine included. Only CDR3 DNA remains: 42 bases, in frame from the first base. V and J are truncated by 4 bases and 7 bases respectively, leaving an intervening sequence of 14 bases. CDR1 LNHNV and CDR2 YYDKDF are derived from the germline V gene (reference sequence). This clonotype was detected ten times or more. Its antigen remains undetermined. Base qualities are missing; no much larger clone stands one base away. Flow cytometry had shown CD8+CD57+ cell expansion in the patients selected for sequencing. Every patient had severe acquired aplastic anemia, diagnosed using the International Study of Aplastic Anemia and Agranulocytosis and Camitta criteria. Patients had received no therapy at the time of blood sampling. In the study, sorted CD4+ and CD8+ blood T cells from patients with severe aplastic anemia and from healthy subjects underwent deep sequencing of TCR repertoires. In the USA, patient enrollment took place under clinicaltrials.gov protocols 00001620, 01623167, 00001397, 00071045, 00081523 and 00961064. Ficoll-Paque density gradient centrifugation was used to isolate peripheral blood mononuclear cells. Before DNA extraction, CD4+ and CD8+ T cells were sorted by FACS or by magnetic beads.

The sequence is built from TRBV15 and TRBJ1-5, with the D gene not confidently named. The material sequenced was sorted CD4+, CD8+, or CD8+CD57+ T cells (not recorded which) from PBMCs. The clonotype comes from a human donor with aplastic anemia. The CDR3 is CATSTDRAFQPQHF. The sequence in DNA is TGTGCCACCAGCACAGACCGGGCTTTCCAGCCCCAGCATTTT.